This TCR beta chain was identified during a study of blood T cell repertoires in COVID-19. V was cut by 4 bases and J by 1 base, with 7 bases left in between. Germline CDR1 and CDR2: ENHRY and SYGVKD. The CDR3 totals 13 residues. The protocol was immunoSEQ multiplex PCR, while the TCRdb copy is restricted to in-frame clones and leaves out a portion. The sample holds some 200,000 clones; about four fifths are singletons and the top ten take roughly 3%. Input material: peripheral blood. This TCR was recovered from a woman in her 30s who had recovered from COVID-19. The chain couples TRBV10-3 to TRBJ1-1; D not certain. CDR3 region: CAISVQTNTEAFF. Written as DNA, the CDR3 is TGTGCCATCAGTGTACAGACGAACACTGAAGCTTTCTTT.